Listed below are T cell receptor beta chains from one sample, sequenced in a study of T-cell memory formation after mild COVID-19. One entry per CDR3 protein results from TCRdb running MiXCR on the 5' RACE reads. The table lists about 470,000 distinct CDR3 sequences, 20% to 25% of them singletons. Sequencing was carried out using PBMCs or a T cell subset sorted from them (not recorded which). Receptors were obtained from an adult woman who had mild COVID-19 (a few samples of this study predate the infection). Cell type and time point are not known. CDR3s include the opening cysteine and the closing phenylalanine or tryptophan. Fields, in order: V gene, CDR3 protein.

TRBV5-1,CASSSDTNQPQHF
TRBV15,CATSRDRTLNTEAFF
TRBV4-2,CASSQVRDSGGYTF
TRBV27,CASSFGQGDYGYTF
TRBV6-5,CASSGGPGDTQYF
TRBV5-1,CASSLAGQPYNEQFF
TRBV2,CASRRLDDTQYF
TRBV7-2,CASTSGETQYF
TRBV12-3/TRBV12-4,CASSFRDTQYF
TRBV20-1,CSATRDGGQPQHF
TRBV5-1,CASSHMDRGLGYEQYF
TRBV2,CASSEALGTEETQYF
TRBV5-1,CASSLEGRGSSYEQYF
TRBV4-1,CASSQDRGTLIGAFF
TRBV5-5,CASSLLFRGAPETQYF
TRBV15,CATSRGAQGAGETQYF
TRBV7-6,CASSPGLYGQPQHF
TRBV10-2,CASSDPSGGSYEQYF
TRBV18,CASSPTGANTEAFF
TRBV2,CASSEWGLGSNQPQHF
TRBV18,CASTKAGLQETQYF
TRBV6-1,CASSDGTGGSDEQYF
TRBV29-1,CSVDGGNTQYF
TRBV4-2,CASSQETGRTTYEQYF
TRBV5-1,CASSLYGARETQYF
TRBV6-2/TRBV6-3,CASSFIYNEQFF
TRBV14,CASSQTWTATLGSQFF
TRBV11-2,CASSFPRRRKNTGELFF
TRBV29-1,CSVVGLAGVNEQFF
TRBV20-1,CSAKGGHSNYGYTF
TRBV6-6,CASSYEWAQQFF
TRBV9,CASSDRGGQVQETQYF
TRBV6-2/TRBV6-3,CASSPGTSRADTQYF
TRBV6-5,CASSRTGDGYTF
TRBV25-1,CASSEGRGIAGELFF
TRBV9,CASSVQGSSGANVLTF
TRBV19,CASSMLMAASSPLHF
TRBV3-1,CASSQDLGDYNEQYF
TRBV25-1,CASAGTGTYEQYF
TRBV29-1,CSVTGDSNQPQHF
TRBV24-1,CATSDVSGQSNNEQFF
TRBV10-3,CAISETQGTSEQFF
TRBV30,CAWSGVAAGEQYF
TRBV11-3,CASSSLGNYGVLKNEQYF
TRBV2,CASSEWGAENNEQFF
TRBV5-1,CASSVAATGELFF
TRBV12-3/TRBV12-4,CASNHEGGRYNEQFF
TRBV12-3/TRBV12-4,CASSLAGLAGGYGNEQFF
TRBV9,CASSVDYGYSGNTIYF
TRBV11-2,CASKSIKGVRETQYF
TRBV14,CASSARHQAFSTDTQYF
TRBV12-3/TRBV12-4,CASKRLEHEQFF
TRBV7-9,CASSLAFVTGGYEQYF
TRBV5-1,CASRGDGTYEQYF
TRBV29-1,CSARLGAAGVEGFF
TRBV12-3/TRBV12-4,CASSLMIRGGVSNQPQHF
TRBV3-1,CASSQGPLSSYEQYF